Shown below are 29 T cell receptor beta chains from a single sample sequenced in a study of cytomegalovirus exposure and HLA in healthy donors. Researchers ran the PCR with 60 Vbeta and 13 Jbeta primers. TCRdb keeps only in-frame clones here, not all; method: immunoSEQ multiplex PCR. The repertoire includes about 120,000 clones, under 80% of them detected once, and approximately 30% sits in the top ten. Source material: PBMCs. Receptor source: a man aged 55 to 70 in good health and CMV-seropositive.

V is TRBV28 and J is TRBJ1-5; D gene unclear. The CDR3 is 12 amino acids. The V end was cut by 4 bases, the J end by 14 bases, with 15 bases between. Looked up from germline, CDR1 is MDHEN and CDR2 is SYDVKM. CDR3: CASSSPARDKHF. The CDR3 DNA reads as TGTGCCAGCAGTTCACCCGCCCGGGATAAGCATTTT. Variable domain in full (rest from reference TRBV28 and TRBJ1-5): DVKVTQSSRYLVKRTGEKVFLECVQDMDHENMFWYRQDPGLGLRLIYFSYDVKMKEKGDIPEGYSVSREKKERFSLILESASTNQTSMYLCASSSPARDKHFGDGTRLSIL.

In DNA form, the CDR3 reads TGTGCCAGCAGCTCCTCAAGGGGCACTGAAGCTTTCTTT. Its protein product is CASSSSRGTEAFF. The chain joins TRBV7-3 to TRBJ1-1; D is perhaps TRBD1 (5 bases). CDR1 and CDR2 from the germline V gene are SGHTA and FQGTGA. The CDR3 sequence is 13 residues long. Trimming removed 4 bases at V and 4 bases at J, with 10 bases between.

The genes are TRBV4-2 and TRBJ1-3; 8 bases agree with TRBD1. With V trimmed by 0 bases and J by 11 bases, 15 bases remained unmatched. Germline V gene lookup returns CDR1 LGHNA and CDR2 YNFKEQ. The CDR3 has 17 residues. The CDR3 DNA sequence: TGTGCCAGCAGCCAAGAAGGACAGGGAGTTGAGAGGGACCCCATATATTTT. Translating it yields CASSQEGQGVERDPIYF.

The CDR3 DNA is TGTGCCACGCGTCTTAGCAATCAGCCCCAGCATTTT. Translation gives CATRLSNQPQHF. The chain combines TRBV28 with TRBJ1-5; D gene ambiguous. The CDR3 loop spans 12 amino acids. Trimming shortened V by 10 bases and J by 0 bases, and 7 bases separated the two germline ends. Germline-derived CDR1 and CDR2 are MDHEN and SYDVKM.

This chain links TRBV6-5 with TRBJ1-6, with D hard to call. V lost 4 bases to trimming and J lost 7 bases, with 17 bases between them. The length of the CDR3 is 16 residues. The germline CDR1 and CDR2 sequences are MNHEY and SVGAGI. This CDR3 is CASSSRDLPRNSPLHF. The DNA of the CDR3 is TGTGCCAGCAGTTCTAGAGACCTCCCTCGGAATTCACCCCTCCACTTT.

The genes are TRBV4-2 and TRBJ2-5, with a possible D match to TRBD2 (7 bases). CDR3 length: 16 residues. Germline lookup yields CDR1 LGHNA and CDR2 YNFKEQ. V was cut by 4 bases and J by 3 bases, with 18 bases left in between. The CDR3 nucleotides read TGTGCCAGCAGCCCGAGGGGGGGTAATTCGAAAGAGACCCAGTACTTC. It codes for CASSPRGGNSKETQYF.

This chain uses TRBV5-1 with TRBJ2-3; 8 nucleotides line up with TRBD2. The J segment lost 5 bases and the V segment lost 0 bases, leaving 17 bases of the junction unmatched. The germline CDR1 and CDR2 sequences are SGHRS and YFSETQ. There are 19 residues in the CDR3. The CDR3 nucleotides read TGCGCCAGCAGCTTGGTAGGCCCCCGGACCGGGGGGGCCAAAGATACGCAGTATTTT. Protein: CASSLVGPRTGGAKDTQYF.

The rearrangement uses TRBV5-1 and TRBJ1-2, with 8 bases fitting TRBD1. V gave up 0 bases and J gave up 8 bases; unmatched junction bases: 6. This CDR3 is built from 14 residues. CDR1 is SGHRS and CDR2 is YFSETQ in the germline V gene. Here the CDR3 reads CASSLVGGQGGYTF. CDR3 nucleotide sequence: TGCGCCAGCAGCTTGGTAGGCGGACAGGGCGGCTACACCTTC. Variable domain in full (rest from reference TRBV5-1 and TRBJ1-2): KAGVTQTPRYLIKTRGQQVTLSCSPISGHRSVSWYQQTPGQGLQFLFEYFSETQRNKGNFPGRFSGRQFSNSRSEMNVSTLELGDSALYLCASSLVGGQGGYTFGSGTRLTVV.

This chain uses TRBV19 with TRBJ1-2, with a tentative D call TRBD1 (6 bases). Looked up from germline, CDR1 is LNHDA and CDR2 is SQIVND (reference sequence). Trimming shortened V by 7 bases and J by 7 bases, and 13 bases separated the two germline ends. CDR3 length equals 12 residues. The CDR3 DNA sequence: TGTGCCAGTACCCCTGCAGGGGTTGGCTACACCTTC. This encodes CASTPAGVGYTF.

The CDR3: CASSQRGLSFEQYF. For the CDR3, the DNA is TGTGCCAGCAGCCAAAGGGGATTAAGCTTCGAGCAGTACTTC. The chain combines TRBV14 with TRBJ2-7; D is possibly TRBD1 (5 bases). The germline V and J ends were trimmed by 2 bases and 6 bases, with 14 bases remaining between them. Germline V lookup: CDR1 SGHDN, CDR2 FVKESK. The CDR3 extends over 14 amino acids.

This rearrangement joins TRBV6-5 to TRBJ2-5; 8 bases fit TRBD2. The germline V gene has CDR1 MNHEY and CDR2 SVGAGI. CDR3 length: 15 residues. J gave up 4 bases and V 6 bases, and 10 bases lay outside the gene matches. The CDR3 sequence: CASRPEVAGTETQYF. CDR3 nucleotide sequence: TGTGCCAGCAGGCCCGAAGTAGCGGGAACAGAGACCCAGTACTTC.

The chain combines TRBV10-3 with TRBJ2-1; TRBD2 matches 7 bases. From germline, CDR1 is ENHRY and CDR2 SYGVKD. This CDR3 region has 15 residues. With V trimmed by 3 bases and J by 5 bases, 7 bases remained unmatched. The CDR3 DNA reads as TGTGCCATCAGTGATCCGGGACTACTTAACAATGAGCAGTTCTTC. It translates to CAISDPGLLNNEQFF.

V and J are TRBV15 and TRBJ2-7, with 7 bases identical to TRBD2. Germline-derived CDR1 and CDR2 are LNHNV and YYDKDF (reference sequence). The V segment lost 4 bases and the J segment 7 bases; nucleotides outside the gene matches: 19. The CDR3 covers 17 residues. The DNA of the CDR3 is TGTGCCACCAGCACCCAACCCATGGGAGGGGCAAGAGAGGAGCAGTACTTC. Translation: CATSTQPMGGAREEQYF.

The CDR3 loop reads CASSHAKMGADNEQFF. In DNA, the CDR3 is TGTGCCAGCAGCCACGCAAAAATGGGGGCTGACAATGAGCAGTTCTTC. The J gene is TRBJ2-1, the V gene TRBV4-2; D is possibly TRBD1 (6 bases). This CDR3 is 16 amino acids long. Germline assignment: CDR1 LGHNA and CDR2 YNFKEQ. V shed 3 bases and J shed 5 bases, with 17 bases lying between them.

The chain is built from TRBV19 and TRBJ1-5, with 8 bases lining up with TRBD1. This CDR3 contains 14 residues. Unmatched junction bases numbered 8, after V lost 5 bases and J lost 8 bases. Germline CDR1 and CDR2: LNHDA and SQIVND (reference sequence). The CDR3 protein is CASSLQGVDKPQHF. The CDR3 bases are TGTGCCAGTAGTCTACAGGGGGTCGACAAGCCCCAGCATTTT.

This rearrangement joins TRBV10-1 to TRBJ1-1; a weak D match, TRBD1 (5 bases). The CDR3 length is 15 residues. The germline CDR1 and CDR2 sequences are WNHNN and SYGVQD (reference sequence). Trimming removed 3 bases from V and 1 base from J, with 12 bases in between. The CDR3 is CASSDAGTGNTEAFF. The CDR3 bases are TGCGCCAGCAGTGACGCCGGGACTGGGAACACTGAAGCTTTCTTT.

V is TRBV2 and J is TRBJ2-5; tentative D call: TRBD1 (6 bases). Trimming left V 8 bases short and J 5 bases short, with 12 bases between. There are 12 residues in the CDR3. CDR1 SNHLY and CDR2 FYNNEI come from the germline V gene. CDR3: CASQQGRETQYF. CDR3 DNA sequence: TGTGCCAGCCAACAGGGTCGGGAGACCCAGTACTTC.

This sequence joins TRBV27 and TRBJ2-7, with a possible D match to TRBD2 (7 bases). The V and J ends lost 3 bases and 3 bases respectively, with 15 bases between them. The CDR3 has 15 amino acids. Per the germline V gene, CDR1 is MNHEY and CDR2 is SMNVEV (reference sequence). The CDR3 here is CASSLGGLCCYEQYF. The CDR3 region has the DNA TGTGCCAGCAGTTTGGGGGGGCTGTGTTGCTACGAGCAGTACTTC.

The rearrangement links TRBV6-5 to TRBJ1-4, with a tentative D call TRBD1 (6 bases). The CDR3 has 14 amino acids. Looked up from germline, CDR1 is MNHEY and CDR2 is SVGAGI. V lost 6 bases and J lost 7, with 15 bases in between. This CDR3 reads CASSLTGGGEKLFF. CDR3 bases: TGTGCCAGCAGCCTGACGGGGGGCGGTGAAAAACTGTTTTTT.

V and J are TRBV27 and TRBJ2-2; D might be TRBD1 (5 bases). V lost 2 bases and J 2 bases, leaving 12 bases between the germline ends. From germline, CDR1 is MNHEY and CDR2 SMNVEV (reference sequence). The CDR3 is made up of 16 amino acids. The CDR3 sequence is CASSLLWTRNTGELFF. The DNA of the CDR3 is TGTGCCAGCAGTTTACTTTGGACACGCAACACCGGGGAGCTGTTTTTT.

V and J are TRBV19 and TRBJ1-4; D possibly corresponds to TRBD1 (6 bases). This CDR3 region has 16 residues. Germline CDR1 is LNHDA and CDR2 is SQIVND (reference sequence). Trimming took off 10 bases at V and 4 bases at J, with 22 bases between the two ends. The CDR3: CATLPGGGGHNEKLFF. For the CDR3, the DNA is TGTGCCACCCTGCCCGGGGGGGGCGGTCATAATGAAAAACTGTTTTTT. Full variable domain (remainder filled in from reference TRBV19 and TRBJ1-4): DGGITQSPKYLFRKEGQNVTLSCEQNLNHDAMYWYRQDPGQGLRLIYYSQIVNDFQKGDIAEGYSVSREKKESFPLTVTSAQKNPTAFYLCATLPGGGGHNEKLFFGSGTQLSVL.

The V gene is TRBV7-9, the J gene TRBJ1-1; D gene ambiguous. The CDR3 extends over 12 amino acids. With 0 bases removed from V and 10 bases from J, the gap between germline ends came to 9 bases. The germline CDR1 and CDR2 sequences are SEHNR and FQNEAQ (reference sequence). The CDR3 region is CASSLAEAGAFF. The DNA of the CDR3 is TGTGCCAGCAGCTTAGCGGAGGCAGGAGCTTTCTTT. Together with reference TRBV7-9 and TRBJ1-1, the CDR3 gives the full variable domain: DTGVSQNPRHKITKRGQNVTFRCDPISEHNRLYWYRQTLGQGPEFLTYFQNEAQLEKSRLLSDRFSAERPKGSFSTLEIQRTEQGDSAMYLCASSLAEAGAFFGQGTRLTVV.

This sequence joins TRBV28 and TRBJ2-7, with D maybe TRBD1 (6 bases). This CDR3 spans 15 amino acids. The V end lost 5 bases, the J end lost 0 bases, and 14 bases lay between the germline ends. CDR1 and CDR2 from the germline V gene are MDHEN and SYDVKM. The CDR3, as DNA: TGTGCCAGCAGTAGAGGGGGTGAGGGCTCCTACGAGCAGTACTTC. This sequence encodes CASSRGGEGSYEQYF.

A note on this clone: The sample contains more than one DNA sequence encoding this CDR3. V gene TRBV7-3 combines with J gene TRBJ2-1; D might be TRBD2 (6 bases). This CDR3 region has 11 residues. Trimming pared 5 bases from V and 9 bases from J, leaving 8 bases between. The germline V gene encodes CDR1 SGHTA and CDR2 FQGTGA. As DNA, the CDR3 is TGTGCCAGCAGCCTGGGGGGTGAGCAGTTCTTC. This sequence encodes CASSLGGEQFF.

The rearrangement links TRBV21-1 to TRBJ1-4; TRBD1, as called in the table, went unchecked against the DNA. TRBV21-1 is a known pseudogene. The CDR3 length is 15 residues. CDR3 coding DNA: TGTGCCAGCACCCTCCCGGGACAGGGATGGGAAAAACTGTTTTTT. Encoded protein: CASTLPGQGWEKLFF.

The chain carries TRBV27 and TRBJ2-5, with D perhaps TRBD2 (7 bases). The CDR3 is 17 amino acids. Germline lookup yields CDR1 MNHEY and CDR2 SMNVEV (reference sequence). Between the trimmed V and J ends, which lost 4 bases and 2 bases, there was a span of 20 bases. The CDR3 region is CASSSSMGRGRQETQYF. CDR3 DNA sequence: TGTGCCAGCAGTTCATCTATGGGGAGGGGGAGGCAAGAGACCCAGTACTTC.

The table lists this clone with a few counts. The chain links TRBV5-1 to TRBJ1-3; 12 nucleotides line up with TRBD1. CDR3 length equals 14 residues. The germline gives CDR1 SGHRS, CDR2 YFSETQ. Trimming took 4 bases from V and 7 from J; bases not matched to a gene: 3. The CDR3 sequence is CASSEGTGGNTIYF. CDR3 sequence (DNA): TGCGCCAGCAGCGAAGGGACAGGGGGCAACACCATATATTTT. Complete variable domain (other parts from reference TRBV5-1 and TRBJ1-3): KAGVTQTPRYLIKTRGQQVTLSCSPISGHRSVSWYQQTPGQGLQFLFEYFSETQRNKGNFPGRFSGRQFSNSRSEMNVSTLELGDSALYLCASSEGTGGNTIYFGEGSWLTVV.

There are a few counts of this clone. The rearrangement uses TRBV28 and TRBJ2-5; 14 nucleotides align to TRBD2. The V gene's germline CDR1 is MDHEN and CDR2 SYDVKM. Trimming removed 4 bases from V and 5 bases from J; junction bases left unmatched: 3. The CDR3 is made up of 15 amino acids. The CDR3 protein is CASSSWTSGRETQYF. CDR3 nucleotides: TGTGCCAGCAGTTCATGGACTAGCGGGAGGGAGACCCAGTACTTC.

The V call is TRBV9, the J call TRBJ1-5; D call uncertain. Germline V gene lookup returns CDR1 SGDLS and CDR2 YYNGEE. The V and J ends lost 0 bases and 4 bases respectively, with 8 bases between them. The CDR3 runs 14 residues. The CDR3 bases are TGTGCCAGCAGCGTAGGGCCCAGTAATCAGCCCCAGCATTTT. This sequence encodes CASSVGPSNQPQHF.